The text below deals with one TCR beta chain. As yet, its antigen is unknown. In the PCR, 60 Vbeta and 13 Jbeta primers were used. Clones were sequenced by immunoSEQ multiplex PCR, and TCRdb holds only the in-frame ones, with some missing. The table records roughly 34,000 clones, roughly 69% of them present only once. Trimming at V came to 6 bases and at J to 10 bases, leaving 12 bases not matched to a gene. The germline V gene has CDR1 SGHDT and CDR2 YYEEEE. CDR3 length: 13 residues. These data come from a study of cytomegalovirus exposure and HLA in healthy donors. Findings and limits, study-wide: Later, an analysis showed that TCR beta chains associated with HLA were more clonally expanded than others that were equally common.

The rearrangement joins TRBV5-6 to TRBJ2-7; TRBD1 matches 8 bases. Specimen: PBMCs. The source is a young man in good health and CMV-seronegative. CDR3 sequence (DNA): TGTGCCAGCAACAACAGGGGGGACGGGATCCAGTACTTC. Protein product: CASNNRGDGIQYF.